Described below is a single T cell receptor beta chain sequence and its context. Only in-frame clones appear in the TCRdb table, and some are missing; sequencing was by immunoSEQ multiplex PCR. The table includes under 400,000 clones, 90% detected once. These data belong to a study of blood T cell repertoires in COVID-19. V lost 4 bases to trimming and J lost 3 bases, with 9 bases between them. CDR3 length equals 13 residues. Germline lookup yields CDR1 MRHNA and CDR2 SNTAGT. The receptor was isolated from a man between 18 and 29 years old with active or convalescent COVID-19. The sample comprised peripheral blood. The chain couples TRBV6-4 to TRBJ1-1; weak D call: TRBD1 (6 bases). CDR3 DNA: TGTGCCAGCAGTGCAAACAGGGACACTGAAGCTTTCTTT. As protein: CASSANRDTEAFF.